This TCR beta chain appears in the sequencing data of a study of vaccination effects on CD4 cells after COVID-19. About this clone: Antigen specificity is unknown.

Germline trimming cut 5 bases from V and 7 bases from J; bases unmatched to any gene: 10. CDR1 and CDR2 (germline): LNHDA, SQIVND (reference sequence). The CDR3 loop spans 16 amino acids. The assay was immunoSEQ multiplex PCR, and TCRdb's table has in-frame clones only and misses some. Found here are 22,000 or so clones, under 75% of them singletons; the top ten hold less than 50%. Findings and caveats of the study: Marked contraction was observed in infection-induced and vaccine-induced clones late after vaccination. Early timepoints after infection were absent, and convalescent patients were few in the study.

Under the ViraFEST assay, PBMC were stimulated with viral peptide pools so that antigen-specific CD4+ T cells expanded. Sequencing was performed afterwards. With roughly nine days of culture completed, CD4+ T cells were isolated. Confirmation by PCR established that the person had SARS-CoV-2 infection between March and December 2020. This specimen consisted of CD4+ T cells from PBMCs cultured with a peptide pool, obtained before COVID-19 vaccination. The origin of this receptor is a human donor who had a prior SARS-CoV-2 infection. The chain is built from TRBV19 and TRBJ2-4; 11 bases align to TRBD2. CDR3 coding DNA: TGTGCCAGTAGTTTCTTAGCGGGAGGGCCAGGGAACATTCAGTACTTC. Translation: CASSFLAGGPGNIQYF.